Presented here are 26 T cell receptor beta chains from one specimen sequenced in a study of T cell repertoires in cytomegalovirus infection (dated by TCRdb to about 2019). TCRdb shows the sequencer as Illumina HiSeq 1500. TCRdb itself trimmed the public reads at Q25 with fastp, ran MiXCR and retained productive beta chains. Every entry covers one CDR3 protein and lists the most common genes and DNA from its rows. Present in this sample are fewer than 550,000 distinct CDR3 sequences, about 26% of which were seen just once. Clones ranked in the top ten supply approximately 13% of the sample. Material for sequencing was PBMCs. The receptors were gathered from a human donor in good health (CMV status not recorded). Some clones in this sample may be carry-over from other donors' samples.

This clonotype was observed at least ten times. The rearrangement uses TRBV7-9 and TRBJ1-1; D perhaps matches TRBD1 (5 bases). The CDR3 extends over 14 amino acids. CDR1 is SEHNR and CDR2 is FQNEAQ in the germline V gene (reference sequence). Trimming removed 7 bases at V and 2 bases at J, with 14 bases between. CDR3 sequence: CASIVQGVNTEAFF. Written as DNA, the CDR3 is TGTGCCAGCATCGTACAAGGGGTTAACACTGAAGCTTTCTTT.

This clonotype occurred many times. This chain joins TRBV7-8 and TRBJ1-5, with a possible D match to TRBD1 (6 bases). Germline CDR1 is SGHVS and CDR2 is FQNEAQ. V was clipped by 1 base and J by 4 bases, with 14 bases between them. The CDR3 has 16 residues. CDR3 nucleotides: TGTGCCAGCAGCTTAGGTCCGGGGGGCCGAAATCAGCCCCAGCATTTT. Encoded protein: CASSLGPGGRNQPQHF.

The CDR3 nucleotides read TGTGCCAGCTCACCACCGGGGACAGGCGAGCAGTTCTTC. It specifies CASSPPGTGEQFF. The chain employs TRBV18 and TRBJ2-1, with 8 bases aligning to TRBD1. CDR1 is KGHSH and CDR2 is LQKENI in the germline V gene. This CDR3 contains 13 residues. V gave up 0 bases and J gave up 10 bases; unmatched junction bases: 2.

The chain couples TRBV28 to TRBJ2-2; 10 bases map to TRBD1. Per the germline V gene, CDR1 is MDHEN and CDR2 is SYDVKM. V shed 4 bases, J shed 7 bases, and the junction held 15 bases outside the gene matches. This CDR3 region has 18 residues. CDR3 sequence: CASSSGQGPGIGFGELFF. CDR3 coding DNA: TGTGCCAGCAGTTCGGGACAGGGGCCGGGTATTGGTTTCGGGGAGCTGTTTTTT.

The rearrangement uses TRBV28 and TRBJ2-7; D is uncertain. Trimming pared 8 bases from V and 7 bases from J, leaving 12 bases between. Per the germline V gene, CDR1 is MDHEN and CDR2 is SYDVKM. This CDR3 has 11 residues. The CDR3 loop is CASEGAWEQYF. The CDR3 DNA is TGTGCCAGCGAAGGAGCGTGGGAGCAGTACTTC. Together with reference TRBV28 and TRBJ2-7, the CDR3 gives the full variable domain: DVKVTQSSRYLVKRTGEKVFLECVQDMDHENMFWYRQDPGLGLRLIYFSYDVKMKEKGDIPEGYSVSREKKERFSLILESASTNQTSMYLCASEGAWEQYFGPGTRLTVT.

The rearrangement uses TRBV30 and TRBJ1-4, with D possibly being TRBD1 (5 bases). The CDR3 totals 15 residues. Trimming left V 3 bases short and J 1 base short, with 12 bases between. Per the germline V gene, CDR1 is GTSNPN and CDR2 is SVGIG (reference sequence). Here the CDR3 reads CAWRPQGRTNEKLFF. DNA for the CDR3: TGTGCCTGGAGACCTCAGGGTAGAACTAATGAAAAACTGTTTTTT. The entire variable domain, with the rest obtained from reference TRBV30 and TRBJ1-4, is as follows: SQTIHQWPATLVQPVGSPLSLECTVEGTSNPNLYWYRQAAGRGLQLLFYSVGIGQISSEVPQNLSASRPQDRQFILSSKKLLLSDSGFYLCAWRPQGRTNEKLFFGSGTQLSVL.

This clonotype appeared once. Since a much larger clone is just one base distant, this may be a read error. CDR3 region: CASSLDRACEQYF. The DNA for the CDR3 is TGTGCCAGCAGCTTGGACAGGGCGTGTGAGCAGTACTTC. V is TRBV7-2 and J is TRBJ2-7, with 8 nucleotides matching TRBD1. Germline CDR1 is SGHTA and CDR2 is FQGNSA. Trimming removed 3 bases from V and 7 bases from J; junction bases left unmatched: 5. CDR3 size: 13 residues.

The CDR3 region has the DNA TGTGCCATCAGTAAACGGGACAGGGGTTACGAGCAGTACTTC. Amino acids: CAISKRDRGYEQYF. The chain employs TRBV10-3 and TRBJ2-7, with 10 bases that match TRBD1. The CDR3 has 14 residues. With 5 bases clipped from V and 4 bases from J, the junction kept 5 bases outside the gene matches. Germline V CDR1 and CDR2: ENHRY, SYGVKD.

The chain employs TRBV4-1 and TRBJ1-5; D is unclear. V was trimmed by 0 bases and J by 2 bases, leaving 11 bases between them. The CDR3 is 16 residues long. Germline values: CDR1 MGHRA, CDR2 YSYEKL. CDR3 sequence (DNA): TGCGCCAGCAGCCAAGAGGCCCTTAGCGGCAATCAGCCCCAGCATTTT. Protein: CASSQEALSGNQPQHF.

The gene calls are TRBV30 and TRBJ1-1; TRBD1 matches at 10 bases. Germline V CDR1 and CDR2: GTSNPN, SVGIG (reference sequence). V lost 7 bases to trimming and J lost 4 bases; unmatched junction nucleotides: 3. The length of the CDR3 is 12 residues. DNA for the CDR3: TGTGCCTTGACAGGGGGCATCACTGAAGCTTTCTTT. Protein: CALTGGITEAFF.

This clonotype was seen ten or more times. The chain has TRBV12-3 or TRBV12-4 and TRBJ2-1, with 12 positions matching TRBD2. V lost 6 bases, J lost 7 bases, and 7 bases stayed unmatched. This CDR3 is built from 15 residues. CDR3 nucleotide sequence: TGTGCCAGCAGGCTGACTAGCGGGAGAAATAATGAGCAGTTCTTC. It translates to CASRLTSGRNNEQFF.

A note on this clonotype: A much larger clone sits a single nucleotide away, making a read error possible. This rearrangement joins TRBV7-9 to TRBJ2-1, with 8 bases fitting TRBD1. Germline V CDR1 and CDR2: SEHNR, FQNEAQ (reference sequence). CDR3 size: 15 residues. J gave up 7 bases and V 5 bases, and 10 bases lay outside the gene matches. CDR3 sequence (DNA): TGTGCCAGCAGCATACAAAAGGACAGGGTTAATGAGCAGTTCTTC. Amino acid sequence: CASSIQKDRVNEQFF.

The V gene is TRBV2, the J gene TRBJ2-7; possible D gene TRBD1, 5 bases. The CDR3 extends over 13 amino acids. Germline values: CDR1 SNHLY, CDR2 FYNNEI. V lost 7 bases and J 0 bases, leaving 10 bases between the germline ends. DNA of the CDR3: TGTGCCAGCAAAGGGGCGAGCTCCTACGAGCAGTACGTC. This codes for CASKGASSYEQYV.

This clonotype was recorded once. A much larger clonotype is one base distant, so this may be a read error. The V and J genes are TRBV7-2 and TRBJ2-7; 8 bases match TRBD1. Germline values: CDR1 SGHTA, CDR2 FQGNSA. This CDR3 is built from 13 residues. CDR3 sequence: CASVWAGGYDQYF. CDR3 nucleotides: TGTGCCAGCGTATGGGCAGGGGGCTACGATCAGTACTTC.

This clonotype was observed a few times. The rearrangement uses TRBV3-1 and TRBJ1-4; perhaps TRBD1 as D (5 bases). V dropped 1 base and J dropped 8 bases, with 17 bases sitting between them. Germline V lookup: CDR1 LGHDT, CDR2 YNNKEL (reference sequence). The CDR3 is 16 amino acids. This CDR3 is CASSQGGSIRGEKLFF. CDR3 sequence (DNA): TGTGCCAGCAGCCAAGGCGGGTCTATCCGGGGGGAAAAACTGTTTTTT.

The CDR3: CASREGQVNSNEAFF. The DNA for the CDR3 is TGTGCCAGCAGGGAGGGACAGGTTAATAGTAATGAAGCTTTCTTT. The chain combines TRBV7-9 with TRBJ1-1; 8 positions agree with TRBD1. Germline trimming cut 6 bases from V and 7 bases from J; bases unmatched to any gene: 13. The CDR3 is made up of 15 amino acids. CDR1 is SEHNR, CDR2 FQNEAQ, per germline (reference sequence).

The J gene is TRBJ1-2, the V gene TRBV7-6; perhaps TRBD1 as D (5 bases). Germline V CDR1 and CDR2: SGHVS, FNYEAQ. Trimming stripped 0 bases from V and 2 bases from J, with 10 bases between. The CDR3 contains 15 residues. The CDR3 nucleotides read TGTGCCAGCAGCTTAGCTCCGGGACGGAACTATGGCTACACCTTC. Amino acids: CASSLAPGRNYGYTF.

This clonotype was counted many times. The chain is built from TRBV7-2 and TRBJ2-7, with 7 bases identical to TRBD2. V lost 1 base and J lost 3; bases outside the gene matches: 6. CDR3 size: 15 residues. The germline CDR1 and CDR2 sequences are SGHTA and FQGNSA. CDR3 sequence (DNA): TGTGCCAGCAGCTTAGTTCGGCGCGGGAGCTACGAGCAGTACTTC. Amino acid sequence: CASSLVRRGSYEQYF.

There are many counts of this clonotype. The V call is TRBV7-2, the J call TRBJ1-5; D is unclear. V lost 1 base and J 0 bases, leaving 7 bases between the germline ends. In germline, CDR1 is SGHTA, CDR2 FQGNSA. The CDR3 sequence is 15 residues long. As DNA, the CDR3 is TGTGCCAGCAGCTTAGTATCTCCTAGCAATCAGCCCCAGCATTTT. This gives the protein CASSLVSPSNQPQHF.

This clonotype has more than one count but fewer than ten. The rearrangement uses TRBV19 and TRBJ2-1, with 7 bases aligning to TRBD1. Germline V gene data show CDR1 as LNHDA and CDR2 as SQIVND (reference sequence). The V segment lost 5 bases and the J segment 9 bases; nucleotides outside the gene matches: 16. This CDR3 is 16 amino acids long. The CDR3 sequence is CASSSPGRGIRTEQFF. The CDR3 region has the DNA TGTGCCAGTAGTTCTCCCGGCAGGGGGATTCGCACTGAGCAGTTCTTC.

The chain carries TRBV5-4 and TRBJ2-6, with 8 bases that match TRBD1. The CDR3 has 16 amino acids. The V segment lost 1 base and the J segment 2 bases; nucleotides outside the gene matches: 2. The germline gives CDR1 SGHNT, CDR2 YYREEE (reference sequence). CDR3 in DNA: TGTGCCAGCAGCTTGAACAGGGGGGCTGGGGCCAACGTCCTGACTTTC. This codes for CASSLNRGAGANVLTF.

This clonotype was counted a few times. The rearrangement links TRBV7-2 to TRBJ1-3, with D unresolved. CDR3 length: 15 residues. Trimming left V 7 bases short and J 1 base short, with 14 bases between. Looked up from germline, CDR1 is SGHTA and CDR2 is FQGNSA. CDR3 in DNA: TGTGCCAGCACCACTTACGGGGATTCTGGAAACACCATATATTTT. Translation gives CASTTYGDSGNTIYF.

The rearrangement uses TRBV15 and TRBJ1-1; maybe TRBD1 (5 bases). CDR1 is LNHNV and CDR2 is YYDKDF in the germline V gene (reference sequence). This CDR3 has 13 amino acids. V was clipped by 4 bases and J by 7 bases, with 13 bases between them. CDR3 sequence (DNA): TGTGCCACCAGCATCAACCGGGACGGTGAAGCTTTCTTT. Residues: CATSINRDGEAFF.

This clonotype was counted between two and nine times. The CDR3 reads CASSHDTGFSGNTIYF. The DNA for the CDR3 is TGTGCCAGCTCACATGATACAGGGTTTTCTGGAAACACCATATATTTT. The gene calls are TRBV18 and TRBJ1-3, with D possibly matching TRBD1 (6 bases). CDR1 and CDR2 (germline): KGHSH, LQKENI. Between the trimmed V and J ends, which lost 4 bases and 1 base, there was a span of 14 bases. This CDR3 is built from 16 residues.

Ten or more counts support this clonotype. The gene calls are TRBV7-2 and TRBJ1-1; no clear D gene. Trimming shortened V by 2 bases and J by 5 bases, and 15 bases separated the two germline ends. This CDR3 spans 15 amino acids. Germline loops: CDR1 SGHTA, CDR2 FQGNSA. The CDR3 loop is CASSLRSGGVTEAFF. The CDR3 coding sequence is TGTGCCAGCAGCTTAAGGTCCGGTGGGGTGACTGAAGCTTTCTTT.

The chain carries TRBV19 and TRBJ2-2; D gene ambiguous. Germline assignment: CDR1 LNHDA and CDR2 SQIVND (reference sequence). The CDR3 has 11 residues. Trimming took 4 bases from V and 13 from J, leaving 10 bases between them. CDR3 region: CASSRDSGLFF. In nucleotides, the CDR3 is TGTGCCAGTAGTAGGGATAGTGGGCTGTTTTTT.